Below, one T cell receptor (beta chain) is given with its context. The data are from a study of blood T cell repertoires in COVID-19. V trimming: 6 bases; J trimming: 2 bases; junction bases outside the gene matches: 10. This CDR3 has 16 residues. CDR1 is SEHNR and CDR2 is FQNEAQ in the germline V gene (reference sequence). Only in-frame clones appear in the TCRdb table, and some are missing; sequencing was by immunoSEQ multiplex PCR. The sample has tens of thousands of clones; roughly 89% are singletons. Sample: peripheral blood. This TCR was sampled from a middle-aged man with acute or convalescent COVID-19. This sequence joins TRBV7-9 and TRBJ2-5; TRBD2 aligns across 9 bases. The CDR3 spells CASSFGVAGDQETQYF. CDR3 sequence (DNA): TGTGCCAGCAGTTTTGGAGTAGCGGGGGATCAAGAGACCCAGTACTTC.